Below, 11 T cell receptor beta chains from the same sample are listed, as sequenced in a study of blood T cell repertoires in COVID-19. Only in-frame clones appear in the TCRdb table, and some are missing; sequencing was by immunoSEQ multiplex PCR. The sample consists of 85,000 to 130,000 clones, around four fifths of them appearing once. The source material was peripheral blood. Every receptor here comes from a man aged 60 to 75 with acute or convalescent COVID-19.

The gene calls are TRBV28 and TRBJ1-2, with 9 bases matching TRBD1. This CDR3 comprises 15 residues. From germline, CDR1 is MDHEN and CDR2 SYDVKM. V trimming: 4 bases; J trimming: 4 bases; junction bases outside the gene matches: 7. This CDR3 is CASSSWTGVIYGYTF. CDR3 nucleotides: TGTGCCAGCAGTTCTTGGACAGGGGTGATCTATGGCTACACCTTC.

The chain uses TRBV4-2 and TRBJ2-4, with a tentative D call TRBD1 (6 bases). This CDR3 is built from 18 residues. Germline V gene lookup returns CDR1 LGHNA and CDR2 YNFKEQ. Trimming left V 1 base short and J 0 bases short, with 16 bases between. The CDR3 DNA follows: TGTGCCAGCAGCCAAGGCTCTAGTGGGACACTAGCCAAAAACATTCAGTACTTC. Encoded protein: CASSQGSSGTLAKNIQYF.

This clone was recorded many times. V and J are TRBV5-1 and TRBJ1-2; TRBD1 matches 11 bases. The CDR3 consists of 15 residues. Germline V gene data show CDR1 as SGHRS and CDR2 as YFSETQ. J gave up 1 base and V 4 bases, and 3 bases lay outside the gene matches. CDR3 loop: CASSVGQGVNYGYTF. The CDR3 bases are TGCGCCAGCAGCGTGGGACAGGGGGTTAACTATGGCTACACCTTC. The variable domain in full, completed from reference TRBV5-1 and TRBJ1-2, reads KAGVTQTPRYLIKTRGQQVTLSCSPISGHRSVSWYQQTPGQGLQFLFEYFSETQRNKGNFPGRFSGRQFSNSRSEMNVSTLELGDSALYLCASSVGQGVNYGYTFGSGTRLTVV.

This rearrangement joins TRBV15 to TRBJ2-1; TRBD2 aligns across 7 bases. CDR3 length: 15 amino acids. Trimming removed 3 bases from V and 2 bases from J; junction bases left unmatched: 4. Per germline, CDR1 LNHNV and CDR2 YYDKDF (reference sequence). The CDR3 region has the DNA TGTGCCACCAGCAGCGGGACTACCCCCTACAATGAGCAGTTCTTC. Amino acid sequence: CATSSGTTPYNEQFF.

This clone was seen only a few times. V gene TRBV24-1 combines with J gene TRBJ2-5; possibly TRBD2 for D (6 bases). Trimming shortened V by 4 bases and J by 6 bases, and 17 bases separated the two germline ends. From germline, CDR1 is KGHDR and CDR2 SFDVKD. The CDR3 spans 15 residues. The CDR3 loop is CATSEPGGRSKTQYF. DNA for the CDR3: TGTGCCACCAGTGAACCTGGAGGGCGATCGAAGACCCAGTACTTC.

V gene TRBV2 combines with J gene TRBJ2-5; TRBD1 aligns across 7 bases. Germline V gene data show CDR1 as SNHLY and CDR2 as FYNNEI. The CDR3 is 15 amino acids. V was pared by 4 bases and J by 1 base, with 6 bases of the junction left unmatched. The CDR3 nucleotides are TGTGCCAGCAGTGTTCGGGACAGTAGCCAAGAGACCCAGTACTTC. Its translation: CASSVRDSSQETQYF. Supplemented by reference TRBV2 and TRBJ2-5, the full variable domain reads EPEVTQTPSHQVTQMGQEVILRCVPISNHLYFYWYRQILGQKVEFLVSFYNNEISEKSEIFDDQFSVERPDGSNFTLKIRSTKLEDSAMYFCASSVRDSSQETQYFGPGTRLLVL.

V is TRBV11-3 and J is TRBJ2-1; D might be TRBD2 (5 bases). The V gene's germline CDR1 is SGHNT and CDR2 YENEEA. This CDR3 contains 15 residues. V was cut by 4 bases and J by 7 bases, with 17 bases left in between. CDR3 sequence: CASSYSYGGVNEQFF. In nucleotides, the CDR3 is TGTGCCAGCAGCTACTCCTACGGAGGTGTGAATGAGCAGTTCTTC.

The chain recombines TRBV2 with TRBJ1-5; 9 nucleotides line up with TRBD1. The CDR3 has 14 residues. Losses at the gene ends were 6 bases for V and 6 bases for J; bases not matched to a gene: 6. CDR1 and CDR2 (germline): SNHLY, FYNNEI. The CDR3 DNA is TGTGCCAGCAGGGAGGACAGGGGCCCTCAGCCCCAGCATTTT. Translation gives CASREDRGPQPQHF.

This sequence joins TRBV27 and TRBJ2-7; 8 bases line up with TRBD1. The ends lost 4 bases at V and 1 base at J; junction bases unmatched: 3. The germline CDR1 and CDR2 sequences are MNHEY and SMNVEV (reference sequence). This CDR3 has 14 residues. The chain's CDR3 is CASSSGQGSYEQYF. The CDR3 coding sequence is TGTGCCAGCAGTTCTGGACAGGGATCCTACGAGCAGTACTTC.

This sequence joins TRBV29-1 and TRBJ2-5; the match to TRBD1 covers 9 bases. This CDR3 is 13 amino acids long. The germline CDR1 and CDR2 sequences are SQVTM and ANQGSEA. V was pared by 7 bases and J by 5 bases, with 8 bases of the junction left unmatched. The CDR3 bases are TGCAGCGCCTGGGCGGACAGGGGTGAGACCCAGTACTTC. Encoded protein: CSAWADRGETQYF.

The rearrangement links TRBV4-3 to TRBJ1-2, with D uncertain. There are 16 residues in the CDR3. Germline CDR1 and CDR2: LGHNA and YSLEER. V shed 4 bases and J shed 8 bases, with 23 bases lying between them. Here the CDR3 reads CASSPTFRLTAGGYTF. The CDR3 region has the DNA TGCGCCAGCAGCCCCACCTTCAGGCTCACCGCGGGGGGCTACACCTTC.